The clone carrying this T cell receptor (beta chain) is a singleton in its sample. CDR1 is MNHEY and CDR2 is SVGAGI in the germline V gene. The CDR3 covers 14 residues. V was shortened by 2 bases and J by 2 bases, with 8 bases between the two germline ends. The data were taken from a study of blood T cell repertoires in COVID-19. For the study at large: COVID-19 samples, acute and convalescent, were from the United States, Italy and Spain. PBMCs, B-cell-depleted T cells, or T cells were the source of the cDNA or gDNA that made up the material.

Study processing details: Reference gene primer amplification gave nucleated cell count estimates. TCRdb keeps only in-frame clones here, not all; method: immunoSEQ multiplex PCR. That table supplies the V and J calls and clone size; D and trimming were determined from the DNA. The sample has some 300,000 clones; around 81% are singletons. The sequenced material came from peripheral blood. The chain is built from TRBV6-5 and TRBJ2-3; TRBD1 is a possible D gene (5 bases). The source is a woman in her forties or fifties with active or convalescent COVID-19. The CDR3 loop reads CASSYRQTTDTQYF. The CDR3, as DNA: TGTGCCAGCAGTTACCGACAGACCACAGATACGCAGTATTTT.